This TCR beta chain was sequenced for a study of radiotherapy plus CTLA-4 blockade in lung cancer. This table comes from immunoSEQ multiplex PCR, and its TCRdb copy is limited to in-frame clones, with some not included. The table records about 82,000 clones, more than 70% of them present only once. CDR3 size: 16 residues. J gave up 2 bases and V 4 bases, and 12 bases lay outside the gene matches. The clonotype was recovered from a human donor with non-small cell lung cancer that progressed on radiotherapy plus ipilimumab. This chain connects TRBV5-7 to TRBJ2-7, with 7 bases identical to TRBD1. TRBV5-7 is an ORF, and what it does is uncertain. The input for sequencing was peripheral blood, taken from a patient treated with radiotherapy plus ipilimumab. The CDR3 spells CASSRTGTPRPYEQYF. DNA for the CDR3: TGTGCCAGCAGCAGGACAGGCACTCCGCGCCCCTACGAGCAGTACTTC.